A selection of T cell receptor beta chains follows, all from one sample in a study of blood T cell repertoires in COVID-19. The table came from immunoSEQ multiplex PCR; TCRdb's copy has only in-frame clones and leaves some out. The repertoire has approximately 53,000 clones, approximately 83% of them found once; the top ten carry roughly 17%. Specimen: peripheral blood. Receptors were obtained from a middle-aged man with acute or convalescent COVID-19. The CDR3 runs from the conserved cysteine through the conserved F or W. A D gene is named only where the DNA matches it firmly. Size is omitted from some rows. Given values are once, few, many or a class for expanded clones.

clone_size d_call j_call v_call cdr3_aa cdr3_nt
few TRBD1 TRBJ1-1 TRBV6-6 CASSRGQGFDREAFF TGTGCCAGCAGTCGAGGACAGGGATTTGATCGCGAAGCTTTCTTT
NA TRBD2 TRBJ2-1 TRBV6-5 CASSYARLAGRDEQFF TGTGCCAGCAGTTACGCCAGACTAGCGGGTAGGGATGAGCAGTTCTTC
NA TRBD2 TRBJ2-1 TRBV11-2 CASGLNALAGESSYNEQFF TGTGCCAGCGGCCTTAATGCACTAGCGGGGGAGAGCTCCTACAATGAGCAGTTCTTC
few NA TRBJ1-5 TRBV6-2/TRBV6-3 CASSSPGRNQPQHF TGTGCCAGCAGCTCCCCAGGTCGCAATCAGCCCCAGCATTTT
NA NA TRBJ2-3 TRBV7-2 CASSPWEEQGADTQYF TGTGCCAGCAGCCCCTGGGAGGAGCAGGGGGCAGATACGCAGTATTTT
NA NA TRBJ1-2 TRBV9 CASSVSTGWDYGYTF TGTGCCAGCAGCGTCTCCACAGGGTGGGACTATGGCTACACCTTC
NA NA TRBJ1-2 TRBV4-1 CASSQPDSLYGYTF TGCGCCAGCAGCCAGCCCGACAGTCTCTATGGCTACACCTTC
few NA TRBJ1-5 TRBV19 CASRARDRPNQPQHF TGTGCCAGTAGGGCAAGAGACAGGCCAAATCAGCCCCAGCATTTT
NA TRBD1 TRBJ2-4 TRBV20-1 CSASRADRGKNIQYF TGCAGTGCTAGTAGAGCCGACAGGGGCAAAAACATTCAGTACTTC
NA TRBD1 TRBJ1-5 TRBV27 CASSPRQGTNSRPNQPQHF TGTGCCAGCAGTCCCCGACAGGGGACAAACTCTAGGCCGAATCAGCCCCAGCATTTT
NA TRBD1 TRBJ1-5 TRBV6-5 CASTRTGGQPQHF TGTGCCAGCACCCGGACAGGGGGCCAGCCCCAGCATTTT
few NA TRBJ1-1 TRBV12-3/TRBV12-4 CASSLGQNTEAFF TGTGCCAGCAGTTTAGGGCAGAACACTGAAGCTTTCTTT
NA TRBD1 TRBJ1-5 TRBV19 CATKGGGPNQPQHF TGTGCCACAAAAGGAGGGGGCCCCAATCAGCCCCAGCATTTT
NA TRBD1 TRBJ1-4 TRBV6-5 CASSRDRDEKLFF TGTGCCAGCAGTCGGGACAGGGATGAAAAACTGTTTTTT
NA NA TRBJ2-1 TRBV19 CASNDNYNEQFF TGTGCCAGTAACGACAATTACAATGAGCAGTTCTTC
once NA TRBJ2-5 TRBV2 CASGGWETQYF TGTGCCAGTGGAGGTTGGGAGACCCAGTACTTC
NA NA TRBJ2-4 TRBV7-2 CASSFGSVKNIQYF TGTGCCAGCAGCTTCGGGAGCGTAAAAAACATTCAGTACTTC
NA NA TRBJ2-5 TRBV5-4 CASSNFSGRQETQYF TGTGCCAGCAGTAATTTTAGCGGACGCCAAGAGACCCAGTACTTC
NA NA TRBJ1-1 TRBV7-2 CASSPPLQNTEAFF TGTGCCAGCAGCCCCCCACTACAAAACACTGAAGCTTTCTTT
once NA TRBJ1-5 TRBV7-2 CASSLVRSGGFSNQPQHF TGTGCCAGCAGCTTAGTAAGATCGGGAGGGTTTAGCAATCAGCCCCAGCATTTT
NA NA TRBJ1-2 TRBV2 CASNPAAGNIGNGYTF TGTGCCAGCAACCCTGCTGCGGGTAATATTGGAAATGGCTACACCTTC
NA NA TRBJ1-3 TRBV12-3/TRBV12-4 CASSFQGGNTIYF TGTGCCAGCAGTTTTCAGGGAGGAAACACCATATATTTT
NA NA TRBJ1-3 TRBV21-1 CASSKGGVSVTGNTIYF TGTGCCAGCAGCAAAGGGGGGGTGTCAGTTACTGGAAACACCATATATTTT
NA NA TRBJ2-7 TRBV9 CASSVMDSSYEQYF TGTGCCAGCAGCGTAATGGACAGCTCCTACGAGCAGTACTTC
NA TRBD1 TRBJ2-5 TRBV3-1/TRBV3-2 CASSQRGTGRGTETQYF TGTGCCAGCAGCCAAAGGGGGACAGGGAGAGGTACAGAGACCCAGTACTTC
NA NA TRBJ1-1 TRBV15 CATSREAWAGESGLNTEAFF TGTGCCACCAGCAGAGAAGCCTGGGCAGGGGAGTCGGGGTTGAACACTGAAGCTTTCTTT
NA TRBD2 TRBJ2-7 TRBV27 CASSKREGLLQYF TGTGCCAGCAGCAAGCGGGAGGGCCTTTTGCAGTACTTC
NA TRBD1 TRBJ1-6 TRBV6-5 CARRGQDYSPLHF TGTGCCAGACGGGGACAGGATTATTCACCCCTCCACTTT
NA TRBD1 TRBJ1-5 TRBV11-2 CASSLDRAQPQHF TGTGCCAGCAGCCTCGACAGGGCTCAGCCCCAGCATTTT
NA TRBD2 TRBJ2-5 TRBV6-5 CATRRGGAGETQYF TGTGCCACACGTCGGGGGGGGGCAGGGGAGACCCAGTACTTC
once NA TRBJ1-6 TRBV11-2 CASSLAMANNSPLHF TGTGCCAGCAGCTTAGCGATGGCAAATAATTCACCCCTCCACTTT
once TRBD2 TRBJ2-2 TRBV19 CASSGVAGGTGELFF TGTGCCAGTAGTGGCGTAGCGGGGGGCACCGGGGAGCTGTTTTTT
NA NA TRBJ1-2 TRBV19 CASSKRGSYGYTF TGTGCCAGTAGTAAGAGAGGATCCTATGGCTACACCTTC
once NA TRBJ1-1 TRBV3-1/TRBV3-2 CASSQDPRGTEAFF TGTGCCAGCAGCCAAGACCCCCGAGGTACTGAAGCTTTCTTT
few NA TRBJ2-3 TRBV27 CASSFKIQGDTQYF TGTGCCAGCAGTTTCAAGATCCAGGGGGATACGCAGTATTTT
NA TRBD1 TRBJ1-5 TRBV5-1 CASSPYDRAGYSNQPQHF TGCGCCAGCAGTCCCTACGACAGGGCGGGATATAGCAATCAGCCCCAGCATTTT
few TRBD1 TRBJ2-1 TRBV5-1 CASSRTGTGGDEQFF TGCGCCAGCAGTAGGACCGGGACAGGGGGCGATGAGCAGTTCTTC
NA NA TRBJ2-7 TRBV6-5 CASSRRTGSYEQYF TGTGCCAGCAGTCGACGGACTGGTTCCTACGAGCAGTACTTC
NA NA TRBJ1-1 TRBV11-2 CASVGARVNTEAFF TGTGCCAGCGTTGGTGCCAGGGTGAACACTGAAGCTTTCTTT
NA NA TRBJ1-2 TRBV6-4 CASSGSYGYTF TGTGCCAGCAGCGGGTCCTATGGCTACACCTTC
NA TRBD1 TRBJ2-5 TRBV5-1 CASTKGGTGGMETQYF TGCGCCAGCACCAAAGGAGGGACAGGGGGCATGGAGACCCAGTACTTC
NA TRBD1 TRBJ1-1 TRBV24-1 CATRGPGTGTEAFF TGTGCCACCAGGGGACCCGGGACAGGGACTGAAGCTTTCTTT